These 21 T cell receptor beta chains share one sample of origin, sequenced in a study of a mutant IDH1 vaccine in newly diagnosed glioma. TCRdb keeps only in-frame clones here, not all; method: immunoSEQ multiplex PCR. In the table there are about 68,000 clones, 75% to 85% of which are singletons. Time point defined: baseline, week 1 (first vaccination visit). Treatment reported: pre-vaccination baseline after standard-of-care therapy. This sample comprised PBMCs, obtained from a glioma patient treated with radiotherapy, temozolomide or both. The source of these receptors is a man in his forties or fifties with glioma.

The rearrangement links TRBV2 to TRBJ2-5; D may be TRBD1 (7 bases). The V gene's germline CDR1 is SNHLY and CDR2 FYNNEI. The CDR3 spans 13 residues. V was shortened by 8 bases and J by 4 bases, with 14 bases between the two germline ends. The CDR3 loop is CASLRGVGETQYF. CDR3 bases: TGTGCCAGCCTCAGGGGGGTAGGAGAGACCCAGTACTTC.

This clone was detected a few times. The chain has TRBV29-1 and TRBJ1-2, with TRBD1 matching over 10 bases. The V segment lost 5 bases and the J segment 6 bases; nucleotides outside the gene matches: 12. This CDR3 region has 15 residues. CDR1 SQVTM and CDR2 ANQGSEA come from the germline V gene. The CDR3, as DNA: TGCAGCGTTCCCCGATCCCTGGACAGGGGGAATGGCTACACCTTC. Amino acid sequence: CSVPRSLDRGNGYTF.

This sequence joins TRBV29-1 and TRBJ1-4; D might be TRBD1 (5 bases). The CDR3 is 12 amino acids. Germline values: CDR1 SQVTM, CDR2 ANQGSEA. V was clipped by 7 bases and J by 7 bases, with 13 bases between them. This CDR3 is CSARRGGEKLFF. In nucleotides, the CDR3 is TGCAGCGCCCGGAGGGGAGGTGAAAAACTGTTTTTT.

The genes are TRBV18 and TRBJ2-7, with D tentatively TRBD1 (6 bases). From germline, CDR1 is KGHSH and CDR2 LQKENI. V was trimmed by 3 bases and J by 5 bases, leaving 11 bases between them. This CDR3 spans 13 amino acids. The CDR3 DNA is TGTGCCAGCTCACCTCCCAGGGGCCACGAGCAGTACTTC. Protein: CASSPPRGHEQYF.

The rearrangement joins TRBV10-1 to TRBJ1-4; no clear D gene. The length of the CDR3 is 18 residues. The V end lost 0 bases, the J end lost 8 bases, and 22 bases lay between the germline ends. CDR1 and CDR2 (germline): WNHNN, SYGVQD (reference sequence). This CDR3 reads CASSESMANAVAKEKLFF. As DNA, the CDR3 is TGCGCCAGCAGTGAGTCGATGGCAAATGCCGTCGCGAAGGAAAAACTGTTTTTT.

J is TRBJ1-1 and V is TRBV5-1; D ambiguous. The V end lost 1 base, the J end lost 2 bases, and 12 bases lay between the germline ends. Germline CDR1 SGHRS, CDR2 YFSETQ. The CDR3 loop spans 15 amino acids. The CDR3 sequence: CASSLSIMSNTEAFF. Written as DNA, the CDR3 is TGCGCCAGCAGCTTGAGTATCATGTCAAACACTGAAGCTTTCTTT. Using reference TRBV5-1 and TRBJ1-1 for the parts outside the CDR3, the full variable domain is KAGVTQTPRYLIKTRGQQVTLSCSPISGHRSVSWYQQTPGQGLQFLFEYFSETQRNKGNFPGRFSGRQFSNSRSEMNVSTLELGDSALYLCASSLSIMSNTEAFFGQGTRLTVV.

J is TRBJ2-2 and V is TRBV4-1; D is perhaps TRBD1 (6 bases). Germline CDR1 and CDR2: MGHRA and YSYEKL. Trimming took 1 base from V and 2 from J, leaving 8 bases between them. This CDR3 is built from 15 residues. The CDR3 DNA is TGCGCCAGCAGCCAAGGAGGGACAAACACCGGGGAGCTGTTTTTT. Amino acids: CASSQGGTNTGELFF.

This rearrangement joins TRBV4-1 to TRBJ2-2, with no clear D. This CDR3 is 15 amino acids long. Between the trimmed V and J ends, which lost 3 bases and 7 bases, there was a span of 15 bases. Germline-derived CDR1 and CDR2 are MGHRA and YSYEKL. The CDR3 nucleotides read TGCGCCAGCAGCCATGCCCTGATATCGATCGGGGAGCTGTTTTTT. Residues: CASSHALISIGELFF.

In its sample, this clone was seen once. CDR3 region: CASSFSGTRRLYEQYF. DNA for the CDR3: TGTGCCAGCAGTTTTTCTGGGACTAGACGATTGTACGAGCAGTACTTC. The chain has TRBV27 and TRBJ2-7; 8 bases are a match to TRBD2. V gave up 3 bases and J gave up 4 bases; unmatched junction bases: 11. This CDR3 has 16 amino acids. Germline V CDR1 and CDR2: MNHEY, SMNVEV (reference sequence).

The rearrangement links TRBV5-1 to TRBJ2-5; TRBD2 matches 7 bases. The J call is doubtful: the DNA matches TRBJ2-7 better. This CDR3 contains 14 residues. Germline-derived CDR1 and CDR2 are SGHRS and YFSETQ. CDR3 amino acids: CASSGLDWGGEQYF. The CDR3, as DNA: TGCGCCAGCAGCGGCCTGGACTGGGGGGGCGAGCAGTACTTC.

The V call is TRBV7-9, the J call TRBJ1-5, with 7 bases matching TRBD1. The CDR3 is made up of 15 amino acids. V lost 4 bases, J lost 3 bases, and 6 bases stayed unmatched. Germline CDR1 is SEHNR and CDR2 is FQNEAQ (reference sequence). The CDR3 here is CASSSPGQLNQPQHF. CDR3 nucleotide sequence: TGTGCCAGCAGCTCCCCGGGACAGCTCAATCAGCCCCAGCATTTT.

The chain employs TRBV10-3 and TRBJ1-2, with 7 positions matching TRBD1. This CDR3 is built from 15 residues. The germline CDR1 and CDR2 sequences are ENHRY and SYGVKD. V was clipped by 2 bases and J by 2 bases; unmatched bases: 5. This chain's CDR3 is CAISETPTGNYGYTF. DNA for the CDR3: TGTGCCATCAGTGAGACCCCGACAGGGAACTATGGCTACACCTTC.

The chain joins TRBV5-4 to TRBJ1-2, with a tentative D call TRBD1 (5 bases). In germline, CDR1 is SGHNT, CDR2 YYREEE (reference sequence). V lost 6 bases and J lost 3, with 18 bases in between. The CDR3 sequence is 15 residues long. The CDR3 sequence is CASTTRQTLHYGYTF. Written as DNA, the CDR3 is TGTGCCAGCACCACACGACAGACCCTACACTATGGCTACACCTTC.

V gene TRBV11-1 combines with J gene TRBJ1-1; D might be TRBD1 (6 bases). The CDR3 runs 14 residues. The germline V and J ends were trimmed by 6 bases and 7 bases, with 18 bases remaining between them. Germline CDR1 is SGHAT and CDR2 is FQDESV (reference sequence). The CDR3 loop reads CASRYSDRGGEAFF. The CDR3 DNA reads as TGTGCCAGCAGATACTCGGACAGAGGAGGTGAAGCTTTCTTT.

The genes are TRBV19 and TRBJ2-1; 9 nucleotides align to TRBD1. Per germline, CDR1 LNHDA and CDR2 SQIVND (reference sequence). CDR3 size: 17 residues. With V trimmed by 0 bases and J by 7 bases, 10 bases remained unmatched. CDR3 loop: CASSIDIGTGRGNEQFF. Here the CDR3 DNA reads TGTGCCAGTAGTATAGATATCGGGACAGGGCGAGGGAATGAGCAGTTCTTC.

The chain uses TRBV29-1 and TRBJ1-2; D is ambiguous. The CDR3 runs 12 residues. CDR1 is SQVTM and CDR2 is ANQGSEA in the germline V gene. V lost 2 bases, J lost 6 bases, and 10 bases lay in between. The CDR3 coding sequence is TGCAGCGTTGAATTGAGGTACGATGGCTACACCTTC. Translating it yields CSVELRYDGYTF.

The J gene is TRBJ2-1, the V gene TRBV18; 7 positions match TRBD1. Looked up from germline, CDR1 is KGHSH and CDR2 is LQKENI. The CDR3 extends over 13 amino acids. After removal of 4 bases from V and 5 bases from J, the junction contained 2 bases not matched to a gene. CDR3 region: CASSRDRDNEQFF. The CDR3 DNA reads TGTGCCAGCTCACGAGACAGGGACAATGAGCAGTTCTTC.

This clone occurred a few times. The chain has TRBV27 and TRBJ1-5, with D unresolved. Germline V gene data show CDR1 as MNHEY and CDR2 as SMNVEV (reference sequence). With 2 bases removed from V and 0 bases from J, the gap between germline ends came to 8 bases. The CDR3 has 15 residues. CDR3 in DNA: TGTGCCAGCAGTTTAGGCGGATTTAGCAATCAGCCCCAGCATTTT. Its protein is CASSLGGFSNQPQHF.

V usage is TRBV4-3 and J usage is TRBJ2-1; the match to TRBD1 covers 7 bases. The CDR3 spans 16 residues. In germline, CDR1 is LGHNA, CDR2 YSLEER. V trimming: 0 bases; J trimming: 2 bases; junction bases outside the gene matches: 4. The CDR3 coding sequence is TGCGCCAGCAGCCAAGACCCAGGGGGAGCCTACAATGAGCAGTTCTTC. Residues: CASSQDPGGAYNEQFF.

The rearrangement uses TRBV4-2 and TRBJ1-2; 7 bases are shared with TRBD1. Trimming cost V 2 bases and J 5 bases; bases outside gene matches: 8. CDR1 and CDR2 (germline): LGHNA, YNFKEQ. The CDR3 sequence is 15 residues long. The CDR3 region is CASSQPRDRAYGYTF. Written as DNA, the CDR3 is TGTGCCAGCAGCCAACCGCGAGACAGGGCTTATGGCTACACCTTC.

This clone was seen a single time. The genes are TRBV5-4 and TRBJ1-2; maybe TRBD1 (6 bases). Germline values: CDR1 SGHNT, CDR2 YYREEE (reference sequence). Trimming cost V 0 bases and J 8 bases, with 11 bases left between them. The CDR3 has 13 residues. The CDR3 here is CASSLAGVEGYTF. CDR3 in DNA: TGTGCCAGCAGCTTGGCAGGGGTTGAGGGCTACACCTTC.